These 17 T cell receptor beta chains were all obtained from the same sample, sequenced in a study of shared clonotypes between healthy human individuals. In the naive CD8 group, cells lacked CD45RO and were positively selected for CCR7, so terminally differentiated effector memory CD45RA+ cells were left out. Using immunoSEQ multiplex PCR, the repertoire was profiled, and TCRdb retains in-frame clones only, with some absent. The table includes about 1.9 million clones, about 93% detected once. Sequenced input: naive CD8+ T cells from PBMCs. The receptors derive from a man aged 18-30 years in good health. Some clones in this sample may be carry-over from other donors' samples.

The chain combines TRBV7-2 with TRBJ2-2, with TRBD1 matching 9 bases. The CDR3 runs to 16 residues. After removal of 5 bases from V and 4 bases from J, the junction contained 8 bases not matched to a gene. The germline CDR1 and CDR2 sequences are SGHTA and FQGNSA. The CDR3: CASSPRTGVVTGELFF. Written as DNA, the CDR3 is TGTGCCAGCAGCCCGAGGACAGGGGTGGTCACCGGGGAGCTGTTTTTT.

As regards this clone: Other DNA sequences of this sample code for an identical CDR3. This chain connects TRBV15 to TRBJ2-7; D might be TRBD2 (6 bases). V lost 1 base and J lost 1, with 8 bases in between. Germline V CDR1 and CDR2: LNHNV, YYDKDF (reference sequence). CDR3 length equals 14 residues. The CDR3 coding sequence is TGTGCCACCAGCAGAGGCGGGGAGTCCTACGAGCAGTACTTC. This translates into CATSRGGESYEQYF.

The genes are TRBV9 and TRBJ1-1; D is undetermined. The CDR3 runs to 16 residues. The germline V gene has CDR1 SGDLS and CDR2 YYNGEE. The germline V and J ends were trimmed by 0 bases and 4 bases, with 16 bases remaining between them. CDR3 in DNA: TGTGCCAGCAGCGTAGCTACAAAACAGCCCGGCACTGAAGCTTTCTTT. Translated: CASSVATKQPGTEAFF.

V usage is TRBV6-5 and J usage is TRBJ1-1; D gene unclear. The length of the CDR3 is 12 residues. V gave up 3 bases and J gave up 9 bases, with 11 bases separating them. Germline loops: CDR1 MNHEY, CDR2 SVGAGI. The CDR3 here is CASSYEGRKAFF. The CDR3, as DNA: TGTGCCAGCAGTTATGAAGGACGGAAAGCTTTCTTT.

This clone was counted between two and nine times. This same CDR3 is encoded by further DNA sequences in the sample. This sequence joins TRBV25-1 and TRBJ1-1; no firm D call. Between the trimmed V and J ends, which lost 4 bases and 1 base, there was a span of 4 bases. Germline lookup yields CDR1 MGHDK and CDR2 SYGVNS. This CDR3 spans 12 amino acids. This CDR3 is CASSVGNTEAFF. The DNA of the CDR3 is TGTGCCAGCAGTGTGGGGAACACTGAAGCTTTCTTT.

The chain has TRBV7-9 and TRBJ2-7, with 12 bases fitting TRBD2. This CDR3 spans 18 amino acids. Germline CDR1 is SEHNR and CDR2 is FQNEAQ (reference sequence). The V gene end was trimmed by 1 base and the J gene end by 1 base; junction bases not matched to a gene: 8. The CDR3, as DNA: TGTGCCAGCAGCTTAGGACTAGCGGGAGAAACGCTTTCCTACGAGCAGTACTTC. Protein: CASSLGLAGETLSYEQYF.

The chain has TRBV30 and TRBJ1-1; TRBD1 is a possible D gene (5 bases). V dropped 3 bases and J dropped 3 bases, with 14 bases sitting between them. This CDR3 contains 14 residues. Germline lookup yields CDR1 GTSNPN and CDR2 SVGIG (reference sequence). The CDR3 spells CAWRVRGFDTEAFF. The CDR3 DNA is TGTGCCTGGAGGGTTCGGGGGTTCGACACTGAAGCTTTCTTT. Complete variable domain (other parts from reference TRBV30 and TRBJ1-1): SQTIHQWPATLVQPVGSPLSLECTVEGTSNPNLYWYRQAAGRGLQLLFYSVGIGQISSEVPQNLSASRPQDRQFILSSKKLLLSDSGFYLCAWRVRGFDTEAFFGQGTRLTVV.

The V gene is TRBV7-6, the J gene TRBJ1-1; tentative D call: TRBD1 (5 bases). V was cut by 5 bases and J by 11 bases, with 24 bases left in between. Per germline, CDR1 SGHVS and CDR2 FNYEAQ. The CDR3 has 15 amino acids. CDR3 in amino acids: CASSKNIRDPSGAFF. In DNA, the CDR3 is TGTGCCAGCAGCAAGAACATCCGGGACCCCTCTGGGGCTTTCTTT.

This clone has a handful of counts. The chain has TRBV9 and TRBJ1-1; a weak D match, TRBD1 (6 bases). The CDR3 is 14 amino acids. V lost 5 bases and J lost 1, with 12 bases in between. CDR1 is SGDLS and CDR2 is YYNGEE in the germline V gene. CDR3 amino acids: CASRAGEENTEAFF. Here the CDR3 DNA reads TGTGCCAGCAGGGCAGGGGAGGAGAACACTGAAGCTTTCTTT.

The genes are TRBV7-6 and TRBJ2-7; 8 bases fit TRBD1. Trimming removed 6 bases from V and 2 bases from J; junction bases left unmatched: 3. CDR1 is SGHVS and CDR2 is FNYEAQ in the germline V gene. The CDR3 runs to 13 residues. The CDR3 DNA is TGTGCCAGCAGGGAGGACAGGGCCTACGAGCAGTACTTC. Residues: CASREDRAYEQYF.

The J gene is TRBJ2-3, the V gene TRBV4-2; D tentatively fits TRBD1 or TRBD2 (6 bases each). V was shortened by 5 bases and J by 3 bases, with 15 bases between the two germline ends. CDR3 size: 15 residues. Germline CDR1 reads LGHNA; CDR2 reads YNFKEQ. The DNA for the CDR3 is TGTGCCAGCAGCTTTGTGGGGGGCGCAACAGATACGCAGTATTTT. It specifies CASSFVGGATDTQYF.

The J gene is TRBJ1-1, the V gene TRBV25-1; TRBD1 aligns across 7 bases. Per germline, CDR1 MGHDK and CDR2 SYGVNS. With V trimmed by 6 bases and J by 7 bases, 14 bases remained unmatched. The CDR3 is 15 residues long. In DNA, the CDR3 is TGTGCCAGCAGGAAATTAACAGGGGTGAGGTTTGAAGCTTTCTTT. Its protein product is CASRKLTGVRFEAFF. The variable domain in full, with the rest retrieved from reference TRBV25-1 and TRBJ1-1, is EADIYQTPRYLVIGTGKKITLECSQTMGHDKMYWYQQDPGMELHLIHYSYGVNSTEKGDLSSESTVSRIRTEHFPLTLESARPSHTSQYLCASRKLTGVRFEAFFGQGTRLTVV.

In regard to this clone: The same CDR3 arises from other DNA sequences in this sample as well. CDR3 nucleotides: TGTGCCAGCAGTGAAGTCGGGGGTGGGTACGAGCAGTACTTC. Amino acids: CASSEVGGGYEQYF. This chain joins TRBV6-1 and TRBJ2-7, with a possible D match to TRBD2 (6 bases). Trimming left V 1 base short and J 4 bases short, with 11 bases between. Germline V gene data show CDR1 as MNHNS and CDR2 as SASEGT. There are 14 residues in the CDR3.

This rearrangement joins TRBV13 to TRBJ2-7, with TRBD2 matching over 8 bases. Germline CDR1 and CDR2: PRHDT and FYEKMQ (reference sequence). Unmatched junction bases numbered 4, after V lost 1 base and J lost 2 bases. The CDR3 covers 15 residues. This chain's CDR3 is CASSLVSGGTYEQYF. DNA for the CDR3: TGTGCCAGCAGCTTAGTAAGCGGGGGCACCTACGAGCAGTACTTC.

This clone was recorded once. The rearrangement links TRBV19 to TRBJ2-2, with 10 bases lining up with TRBD1. CDR1 and CDR2 (germline): LNHDA, SQIVND (reference sequence). Trimming at V came to 7 bases and at J to 0 bases, leaving 5 bases not matched to a gene. The CDR3 runs to 16 residues. In DNA form, the CDR3 reads TGTGCCAGTACGGGACAGGGGAGGTCGAACACCGGGGAGCTGTTTTTT. Encoded protein: CASTGQGRSNTGELFF.

The V and J genes are TRBV15 and TRBJ1-5, with unresolved D. V shed 0 bases and J shed 2 bases, with 11 bases lying between them. The CDR3 runs 16 residues. Germline loops: CDR1 LNHNV, CDR2 YYDKDF (reference sequence). CDR3 in DNA: TGTGCCACCAGCAGAGATCGAGAGATGGGCAATCAGCCCCAGCATTTT. Translating it yields CATSRDREMGNQPQHF.

The genes are TRBV9 and TRBJ2-2; TRBD1 matches at 9 bases. The germline CDR1 and CDR2 sequences are SGDLS and YYNGEE. The CDR3 covers 14 residues. The J segment lost 4 bases and the V segment lost 6 bases, leaving 4 bases of the junction unmatched. The CDR3 DNA sequence: TGTGCCAGCAACACAGGGGGCCGCACCGGGGAGCTGTTTTTT. Protein: CASNTGGRTGELFF.